This TCR beta chain was recovered during a study of cytomegalovirus exposure and HLA in healthy donors. Study outcomes and limitations: A link between a missense DCLRE1C variant and TCR beta V- and J-gene trimming emerged from a later analysis.

PCR used 60 Vbeta primers and 13 Jbeta primers. Assay used: immunoSEQ multiplex PCR; TCRdb lists only in-frame clones, some missing. Seen here are hundreds of thousands of clones, approximately 84% observed once, and the top ten hold approximately 0.24%. The CDR3 contains 12 residues. Trimming cost V 5 bases and J 5 bases, with 9 bases left between them. The germline CDR1 and CDR2 sequences are SNHLY and FYNNEI. On this clone itself: Its antigen remains unknown.

The TCR originated in a girl aged 2-15 years in good health and CMV-seronegative. Sample: PBMCs. The rearrangement joins TRBV2 to TRBJ1-2; tentatively, D is TRBD1 (6 bases). The DNA of the CDR3 is TGTGCCAGCAGTCTCCAGGGGTATGGCTACACCTTC. Translated: CASSLQGYGYTF.